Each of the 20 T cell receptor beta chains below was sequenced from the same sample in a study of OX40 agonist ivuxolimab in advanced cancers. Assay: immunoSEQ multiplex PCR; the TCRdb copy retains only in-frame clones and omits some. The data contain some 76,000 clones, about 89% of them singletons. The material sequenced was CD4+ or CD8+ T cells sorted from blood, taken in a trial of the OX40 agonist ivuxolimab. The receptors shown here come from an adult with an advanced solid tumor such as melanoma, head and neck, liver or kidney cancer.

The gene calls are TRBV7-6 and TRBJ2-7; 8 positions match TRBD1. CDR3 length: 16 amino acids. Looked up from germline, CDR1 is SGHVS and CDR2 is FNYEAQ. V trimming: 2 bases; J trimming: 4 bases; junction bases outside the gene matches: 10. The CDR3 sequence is CASSLIGTGPNYEQYF. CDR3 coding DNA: TGTGCCAGCAGCTTAATCGGGACAGGCCCTAATTACGAGCAGTACTTC.

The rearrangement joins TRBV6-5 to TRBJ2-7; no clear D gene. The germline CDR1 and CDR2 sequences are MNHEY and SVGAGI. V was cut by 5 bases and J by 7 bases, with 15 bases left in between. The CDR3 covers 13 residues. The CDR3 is CASSPSGAGEQYF. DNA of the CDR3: TGTGCCAGCAGTCCCTCAGGAGCCGGGGAGCAGTACTTC.

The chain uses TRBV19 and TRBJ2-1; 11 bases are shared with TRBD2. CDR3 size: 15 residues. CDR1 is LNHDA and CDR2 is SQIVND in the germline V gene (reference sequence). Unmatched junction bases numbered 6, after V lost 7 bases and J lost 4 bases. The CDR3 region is CASMELAGAYNEQFF. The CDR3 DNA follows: TGTGCCAGTATGGAACTAGCGGGGGCTTACAATGAGCAGTTCTTC.

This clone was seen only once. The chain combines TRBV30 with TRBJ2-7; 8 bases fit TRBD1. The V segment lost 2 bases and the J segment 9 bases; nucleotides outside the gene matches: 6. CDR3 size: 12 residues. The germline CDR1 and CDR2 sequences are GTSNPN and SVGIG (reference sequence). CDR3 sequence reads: CAWSRGQAGQYF. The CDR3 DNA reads TGTGCCTGGAGTCGGGGACAGGCGGGGCAGTACTTC.

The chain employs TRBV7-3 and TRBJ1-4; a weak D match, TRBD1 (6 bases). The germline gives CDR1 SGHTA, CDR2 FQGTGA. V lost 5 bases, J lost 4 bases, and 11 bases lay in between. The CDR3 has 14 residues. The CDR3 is CASSQGKSNEKLFF. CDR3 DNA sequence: TGTGCCAGCAGCCAGGGGAAAAGTAATGAAAAACTGTTTTTT.

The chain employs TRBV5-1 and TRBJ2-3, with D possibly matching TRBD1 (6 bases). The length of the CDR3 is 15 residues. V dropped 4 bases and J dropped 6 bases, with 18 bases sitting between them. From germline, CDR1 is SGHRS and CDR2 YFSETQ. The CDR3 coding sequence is TGCGCCAGCAGCATGCAGGGGCGCGGGCACGATACGCAGTATTTT. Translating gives CASSMQGRGHDTQYF.

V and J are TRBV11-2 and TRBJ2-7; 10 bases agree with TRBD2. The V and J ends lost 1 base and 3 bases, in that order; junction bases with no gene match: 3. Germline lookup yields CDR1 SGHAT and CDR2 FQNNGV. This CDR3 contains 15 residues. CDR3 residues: CASSLASGGDYEQYF. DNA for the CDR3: TGTGCCAGCAGCTTAGCTAGCGGGGGAGACTACGAGCAGTACTTC. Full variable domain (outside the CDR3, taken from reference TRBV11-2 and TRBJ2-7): EAGVAQSPRYKIIEKRQSVAFWCNPISGHATLYWYQQILGQGPKLLIQFQNNGVVDDSQLPKDRFSAERLKGVDSTLKIQPAKLEDSAVYLCASSLASGGDYEQYFGPGTRLTVT.

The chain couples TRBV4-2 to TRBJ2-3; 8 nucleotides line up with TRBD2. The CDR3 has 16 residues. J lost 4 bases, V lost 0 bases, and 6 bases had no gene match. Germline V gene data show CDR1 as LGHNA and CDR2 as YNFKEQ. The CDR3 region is CASSQEAGGSADTQYF. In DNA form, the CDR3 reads TGTGCCAGCAGCCAAGAGGCGGGGGGAAGCGCAGATACGCAGTATTTT.

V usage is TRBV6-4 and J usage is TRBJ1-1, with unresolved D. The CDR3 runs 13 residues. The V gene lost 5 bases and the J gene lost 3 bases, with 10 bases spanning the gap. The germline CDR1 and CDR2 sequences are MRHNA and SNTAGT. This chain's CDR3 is CASSPGRHTEAFF. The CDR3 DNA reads TGTGCCAGCAGTCCCGGACGTCACACTGAAGCTTTCTTT.

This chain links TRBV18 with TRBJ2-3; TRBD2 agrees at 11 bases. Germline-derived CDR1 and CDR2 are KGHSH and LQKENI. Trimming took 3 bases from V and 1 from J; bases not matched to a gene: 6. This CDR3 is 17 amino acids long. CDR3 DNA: TGTGCCAGCTCACCCTTACTAGCGGGAGTAGGCACAGATACGCAGTATTTT. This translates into CASSPLLAGVGTDTQYF.

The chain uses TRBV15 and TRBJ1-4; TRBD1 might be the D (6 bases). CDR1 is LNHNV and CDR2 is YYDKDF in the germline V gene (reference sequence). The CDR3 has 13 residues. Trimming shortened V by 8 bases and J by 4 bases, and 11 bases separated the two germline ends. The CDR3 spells CATADSFNEKLFF. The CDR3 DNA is TGTGCCACCGCGGACAGCTTTAATGAAAAACTGTTTTTT.

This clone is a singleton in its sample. CDR3 in amino acids: CASSPAPGFGNTIYF. The CDR3 region has the DNA TGTGCCAGCAGCCCCGCCCCGGGGTTCGGAAACACCATATATTTT. The rearrangement uses TRBV7-2 and TRBJ1-3; no firm D call. Trimming removed 5 bases from V and 4 bases from J, with 15 bases in between. Looked up from germline, CDR1 is SGHTA and CDR2 is FQGNSA. The CDR3 covers 15 residues.

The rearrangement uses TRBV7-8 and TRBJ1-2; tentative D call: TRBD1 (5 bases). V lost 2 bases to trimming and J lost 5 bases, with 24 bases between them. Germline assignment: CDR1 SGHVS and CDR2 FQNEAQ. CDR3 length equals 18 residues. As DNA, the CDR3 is TGTGCCAGCAGCTTACTTGTAGTTGATGGGGCAGGGAGATATGGCTACACCTTC. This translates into CASSLLVVDGAGRYGYTF. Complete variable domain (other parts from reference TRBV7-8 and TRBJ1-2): GAGVSQSPRYKVAKRGQDVALRCDPISGHVSLFWYQQALGQGPEFLTYFQNEAQLDKSGLPSDRFFAERPEGSVSTLKIQRTQQEDSAVYLCASSLLVVDGAGRYGYTFGSGTRLTVV.

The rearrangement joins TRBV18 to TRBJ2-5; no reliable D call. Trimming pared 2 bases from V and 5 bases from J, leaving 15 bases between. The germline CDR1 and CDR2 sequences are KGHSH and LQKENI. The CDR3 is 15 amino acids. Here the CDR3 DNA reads TGTGCCAGCTCACCAGCGTCTGGCCTTCAGGAGACCCAGTACTTC. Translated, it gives CASSPASGLQETQYF.

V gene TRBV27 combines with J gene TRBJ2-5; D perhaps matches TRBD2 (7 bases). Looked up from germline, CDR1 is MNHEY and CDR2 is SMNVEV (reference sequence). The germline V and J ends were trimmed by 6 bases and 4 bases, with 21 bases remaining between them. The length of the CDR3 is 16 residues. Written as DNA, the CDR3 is TGTGCCAGCAGCCTAACGGGGGGCGCGATCGGAGAGACCCAGTACTTC. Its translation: CASSLTGGAIGETQYF.

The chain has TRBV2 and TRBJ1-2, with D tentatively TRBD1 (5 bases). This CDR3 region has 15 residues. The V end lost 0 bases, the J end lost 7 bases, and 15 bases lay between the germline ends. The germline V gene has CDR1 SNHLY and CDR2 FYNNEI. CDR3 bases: TGTGCCAGCAGTGAAGCTGGAGGGGAGGTGGCTGGCTACACCTTC. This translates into CASSEAGGEVAGYTF.

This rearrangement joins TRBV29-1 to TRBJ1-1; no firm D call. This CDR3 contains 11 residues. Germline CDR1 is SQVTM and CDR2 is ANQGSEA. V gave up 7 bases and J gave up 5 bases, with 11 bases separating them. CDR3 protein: CSEETGTEAFF. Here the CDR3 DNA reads TGCAGCGAAGAAACGGGGACTGAAGCTTTCTTT.

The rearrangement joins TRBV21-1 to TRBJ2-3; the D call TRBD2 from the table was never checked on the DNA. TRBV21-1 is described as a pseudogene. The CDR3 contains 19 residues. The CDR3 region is CASSKVRLAGAPSTDTQYF. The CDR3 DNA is TGTGCCAGCAGCAAAGTACGGTTAGCGGGAGCCCCTAGCACAGATACGCAGTATTTT.

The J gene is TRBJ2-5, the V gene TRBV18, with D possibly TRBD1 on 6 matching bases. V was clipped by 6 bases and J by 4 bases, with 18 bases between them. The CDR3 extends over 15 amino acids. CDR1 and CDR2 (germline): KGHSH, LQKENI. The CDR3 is CASSSGTQDGETQYF. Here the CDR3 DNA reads TGTGCCAGCTCCTCCGGGACACAGGACGGAGAGACCCAGTACTTC.

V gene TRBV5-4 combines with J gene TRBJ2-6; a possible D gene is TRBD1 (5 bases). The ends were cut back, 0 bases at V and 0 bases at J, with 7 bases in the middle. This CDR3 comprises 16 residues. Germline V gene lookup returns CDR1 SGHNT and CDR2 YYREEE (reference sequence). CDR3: CASSLDRHSGANVLTF. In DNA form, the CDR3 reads TGTGCCAGCAGCTTGGACAGGCACTCTGGGGCCAACGTCCTGACTTTC.